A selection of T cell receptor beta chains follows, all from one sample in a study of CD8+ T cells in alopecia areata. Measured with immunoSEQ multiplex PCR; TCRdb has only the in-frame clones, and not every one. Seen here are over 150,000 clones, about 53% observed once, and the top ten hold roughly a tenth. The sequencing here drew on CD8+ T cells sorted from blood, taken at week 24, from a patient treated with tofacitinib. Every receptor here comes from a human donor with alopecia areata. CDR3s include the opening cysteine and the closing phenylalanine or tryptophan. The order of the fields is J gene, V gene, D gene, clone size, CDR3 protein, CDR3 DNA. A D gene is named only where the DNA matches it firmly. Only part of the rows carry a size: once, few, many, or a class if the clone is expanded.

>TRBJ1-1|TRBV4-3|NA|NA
CASSQDRQYEAFF
TGCGCCAGCAGCCAAGATAGGCAGTATGAAGCTTTCTTT
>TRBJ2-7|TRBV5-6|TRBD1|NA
CASSLTGEVDEQYF
TGTGCCAGCAGCCTGACAGGGGAGGTGGACGAGCAGTACTTC
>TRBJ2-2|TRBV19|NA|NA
CASTYLHRSLGNTGELFF
TGTGCCAGTACCTATCTCCATAGAAGCCTCGGGAACACCGGGGAGCTGTTTTTT
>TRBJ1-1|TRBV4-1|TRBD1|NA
CASSQVAGGENTEAFF
TGCGCCAGCAGCCAAGTGGCAGGGGGCGAAAACACTGAAGCTTTCTTT
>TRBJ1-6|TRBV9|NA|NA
CASSETGTRNSPLHF
TGTGCCAGCAGCGAGACCGGGACAAGAAATTCACCCCTCCACTTT
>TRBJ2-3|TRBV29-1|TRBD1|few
CSGRTGGTDTQYF
TGCAGCGGAAGAACAGGGGGCACAGATACGCAGTATTTT
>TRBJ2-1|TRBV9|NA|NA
CASSAGGNEQFF
TGTGCCAGCAGCGCAGGCGGCAATGAGCAGTTCTTC
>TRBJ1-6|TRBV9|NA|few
CASSPRDGRVSPLHF
TGTGCCAGCAGCCCTCGGGACGGGCGGGTGTCACCCCTCCACTTT
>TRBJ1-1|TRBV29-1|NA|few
CSVPPTGSYTEAFF
TGCAGCGTTCCACCGACAGGAAGTTACACTGAAGCTTTCTTT
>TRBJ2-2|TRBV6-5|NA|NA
CASSPQTGELFF
TGTGCCAGCAGTCCCCAAACCGGGGAGCTGTTTTTT
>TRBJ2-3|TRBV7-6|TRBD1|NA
CASSLDGTGGATDTQYF
TGTGCCAGCAGCTTAGATGGGACAGGGGGGGCCACAGATACGCAGTATTTT
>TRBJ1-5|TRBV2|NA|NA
CASSDAFSNQPQHF
TGTGCCAGCAGTGATGCGTTTAGCAATCAGCCCCAGCATTTT
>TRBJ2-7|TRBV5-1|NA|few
CASSLALEQYF
TGCGCCAGCAGCTTGGCGCTCGAGCAGTACTTC
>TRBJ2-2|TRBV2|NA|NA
CASRQYRDPEQELFF
TGTGCCAGCAGACAATACCGGGACCCAGAACAGGAGCTGTTTTTT
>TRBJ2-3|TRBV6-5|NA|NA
CASSYSGTDTQYF
TGTGCCAGCAGTTACTCTGGCACAGATACGCAGTATTTT
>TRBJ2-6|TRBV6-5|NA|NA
CASGGANVLTF
TGTGCCAGCGGTGGGGCCAACGTCCTGACTTTC
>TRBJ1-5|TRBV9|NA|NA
CASSADGGLNQPQHF
TGTGCCAGCAGCGCGGACGGGGGTCTGAATCAGCCCCAGCATTTT
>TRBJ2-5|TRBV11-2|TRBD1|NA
CASSSTGEETQYF
TGTGCCAGCAGCTCGACAGGGGAAGAGACCCAGTACTTC
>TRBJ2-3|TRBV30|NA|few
CAWSTMAIDTQYF
TGTGCCTGGAGTACAATGGCAATAGATACGCAGTATTTT